The clone carrying this T cell receptor (beta chain) was picked up a small number of times. Antigen specificity is unknown. The CDR3 is made up of 16 amino acids. V was cut by 4 bases and J by 4 bases, with 19 bases left in between. Germline assignment: CDR1 MNHNY and CDR2 SVGAGI (reference sequence). cDNA serving as the sequencing template came from extracted, reverse transcribed RNA. Measured with immunoSEQ multiplex PCR; TCRdb has only the in-frame clones, and not every one. This table holds 110,000 or so clones, 59% found once. The sample originates from a study of CD8+ T cells in alopecia areata. Regarding the study as a whole: Sequencing of scalp samples also includes resident alphabeta T cells from normal skin. Elevated clonality characterized lesional scalp relative to normal scalp, particularly in alopecia totalis/universalis.

Researchers picked out CD4+ and CD8+ T cells from PBMCs by sorting. This clonotype originated in a human donor in good health. The specimen was CD8+ T cells sorted from blood. The rearrangement uses TRBV6-6 and TRBJ1-2; D is perhaps TRBD1 (6 bases). This CDR3 is CASSSSQQGTPYGYTF. CDR3 nucleotide sequence: TGTGCCAGCAGTTCTAGCCAACAGGGAACTCCCTATGGCTACACCTTC.